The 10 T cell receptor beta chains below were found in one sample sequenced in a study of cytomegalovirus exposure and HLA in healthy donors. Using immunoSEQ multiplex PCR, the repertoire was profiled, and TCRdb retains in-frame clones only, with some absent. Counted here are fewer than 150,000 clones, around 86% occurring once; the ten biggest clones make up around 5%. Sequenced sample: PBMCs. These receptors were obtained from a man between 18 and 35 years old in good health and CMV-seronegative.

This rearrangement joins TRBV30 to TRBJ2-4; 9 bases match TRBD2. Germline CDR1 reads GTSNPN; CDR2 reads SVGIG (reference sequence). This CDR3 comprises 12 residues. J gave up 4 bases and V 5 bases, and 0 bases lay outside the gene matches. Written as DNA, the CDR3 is TGTGCCTGGGCGGGGGGGAAAAACATTCAGTACTTC. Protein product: CAWAGGKNIQYF.

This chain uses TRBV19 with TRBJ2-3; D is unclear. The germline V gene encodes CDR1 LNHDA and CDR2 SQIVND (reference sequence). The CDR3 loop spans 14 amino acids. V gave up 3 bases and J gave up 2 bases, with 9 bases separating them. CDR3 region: CASSIDTFTDTQYF. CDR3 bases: TGTGCCAGTAGTATTGACACCTTCACAGATACGCAGTATTTT.

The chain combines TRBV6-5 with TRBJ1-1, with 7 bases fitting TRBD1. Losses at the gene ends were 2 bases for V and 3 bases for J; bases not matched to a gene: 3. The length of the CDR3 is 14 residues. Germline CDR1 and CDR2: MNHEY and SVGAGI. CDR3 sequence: CASSYRRGHTEAFF. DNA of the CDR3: TGTGCCAGCAGTTACCGGAGGGGGCACACTGAAGCTTTCTTT.

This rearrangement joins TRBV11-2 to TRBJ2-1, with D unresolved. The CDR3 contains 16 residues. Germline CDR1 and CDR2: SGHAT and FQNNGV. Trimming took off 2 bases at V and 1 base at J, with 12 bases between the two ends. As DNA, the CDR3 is TGTGCCAGCAGCTTATACTCCGGGTCTTCCTACAATGAGCAGTTCTTC. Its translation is CASSLYSGSSYNEQFF.

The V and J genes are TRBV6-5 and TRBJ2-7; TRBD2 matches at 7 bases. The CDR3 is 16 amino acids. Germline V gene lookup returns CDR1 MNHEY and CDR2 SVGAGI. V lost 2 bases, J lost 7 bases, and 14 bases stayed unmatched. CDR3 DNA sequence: TGTGCCAGCAGTTACAAGTGGAGCGGGGCTTACGGGGAGCAGTACTTC. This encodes CASSYKWSGAYGEQYF.

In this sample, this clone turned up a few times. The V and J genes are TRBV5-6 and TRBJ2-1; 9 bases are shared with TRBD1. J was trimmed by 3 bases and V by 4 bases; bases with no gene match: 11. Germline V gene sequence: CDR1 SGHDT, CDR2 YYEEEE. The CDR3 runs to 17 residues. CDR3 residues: CASSLKTRTGVYNEQFF. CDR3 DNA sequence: TGTGCCAGCAGCCTGAAAACCCGGACAGGGGTCTACAATGAGCAGTTCTTC.

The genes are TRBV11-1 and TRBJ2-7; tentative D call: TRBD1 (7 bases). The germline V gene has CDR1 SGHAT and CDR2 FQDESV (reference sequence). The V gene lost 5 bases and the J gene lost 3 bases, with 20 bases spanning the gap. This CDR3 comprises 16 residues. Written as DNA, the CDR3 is TGTGCCAGCAGCGCCGCGGGTCTTCAGGGGGGCTACGAGCAGTACTTC. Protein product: CASSAAGLQGGYEQYF.

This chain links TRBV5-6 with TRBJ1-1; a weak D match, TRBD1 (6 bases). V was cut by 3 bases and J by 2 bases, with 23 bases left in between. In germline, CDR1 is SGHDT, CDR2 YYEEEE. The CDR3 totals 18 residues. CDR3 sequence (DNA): TGTGCCAGCAGCTGGGGGCACATCTCGTTAGGGTCCAACACTGAAGCTTTCTTT. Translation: CASSWGHISLGSNTEAFF.

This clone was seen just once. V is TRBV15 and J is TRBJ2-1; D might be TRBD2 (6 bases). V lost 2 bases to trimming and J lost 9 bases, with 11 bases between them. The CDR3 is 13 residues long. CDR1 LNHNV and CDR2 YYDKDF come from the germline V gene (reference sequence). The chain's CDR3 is CATSRSTRREQFF. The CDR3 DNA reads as TGTGCCACCAGCAGATCGACTAGACGTGAGCAGTTCTTC.

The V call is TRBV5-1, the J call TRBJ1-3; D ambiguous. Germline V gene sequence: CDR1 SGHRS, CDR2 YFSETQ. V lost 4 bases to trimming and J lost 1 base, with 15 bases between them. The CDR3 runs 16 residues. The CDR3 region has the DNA TGCGCCAGCAGCGTCGGACTCGGAGAGTCTGGAAACACCATATATTTT. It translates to CASSVGLGESGNTIYF.